This T cell receptor (beta chain) was sequenced during a study of cytomegalovirus exposure and HLA in healthy donors. CDR1 is GTSNPN, CDR2 SVGIG, per germline (reference sequence). The CDR3 is made up of 14 amino acids. The V segment lost 4 bases and the J segment 7 bases; nucleotides outside the gene matches: 8. PCR amplification relied on 60 Vbeta primers (plus 13 Jbeta primers). This table comes from immunoSEQ multiplex PCR, and its TCRdb copy is limited to in-frame clones, with some not included. The data contain 200,000 or so clones, more than 65% of them seen just once; the ten biggest clones take up approximately 1.5%. As for this clone: Its specificity is unknown.

Study results and caveats: A later analysis found most CMV-associated TCR beta chains apparently HLA-restricted. Later analysis found that TCR beta chains associated with HLA were more clonally expanded than other, equally common chains. Among immune exposure information, only CMV serostatus was available. A later analysis associated 16,951 TCR beta sequences with HLA alleles at a 0.05 false discovery rate.

The chain has TRBV30 and TRBJ2-2, with TRBD1 matching 8 bases. The sequence derives from a man in his forties or fifties in good health and CMV-seronegative. The sample was PBMCs. DNA for the CDR3: TGTGCCTGGAAGGCCAGGGGGCTAATCGGGGAGCTGTTTTTT. The encoded protein is CAWKARGLIGELFF.